This TCR beta chain was sequenced in a study of shared clonotypes between healthy human individuals. The CDR3 sequence is 13 residues long. From germline, CDR1 is LNHDA and CDR2 SQIVND (reference sequence). Trimming removed 6 bases at V and 9 bases at J, with 15 bases between. The table came from immunoSEQ multiplex PCR; TCRdb's copy has only in-frame clones and leaves some out. The table lists about 340,000 clones, roughly 70% of them singletons. The gene calls are TRBV19 and TRBJ1-5; D call uncertain. What was sequenced was memory CD4+ T cells sorted from blood. Described subset: CD45RA-negative fraction. The origin of this receptor is a young man in good health. This CDR3 is CASSLTVDLPQHF. For the CDR3, the DNA is TGTGCCAGTAGCCTCACAGTAGATCTGCCCCAGCATTTT.